What follows is one TCR beta chain and its context. This clonotype appeared a single time. This receptor's antigen is unknown. Per-base qualities were not stored, and no clone one base away is much larger. One read alone provides weak support. For sequencing, an Illumina MiSeq was employed. Genomic DNA from sorted T cell subsets served as template for TCRbeta CDR3 amplification. Multiplex PCR with 30 forward and 13 reverse primers amplified the TCRbeta CDR3 region. After the PCR products were purified with AMPure XP beads, a second PCR of around 27 cycles was run to add indices and adaptors. Before sequencing, libraries were gel-purified with the QIAquick Gel Extraction Kit. Per the authors' processing: Paired-end reads were merged with FLASH and aligned to IMGT V, D and J germline references using IgBLAST. Reads with below 70% alignment identity to germline references were discarded, leaving around 12 million reads study-wide. IMGT definitions were followed to assign CDR3 boundaries, reading frame and productivity. Clones at or above 1% of reads were defined as highly-expanded clones, and diversity was measured by normalized Shannon entropy. Group differences in Shannon entropy were tested with unpaired two-tailed t-tests. TCRdb redid the processing of the public reads, applying fastp at Q25 and MiXCR, and retained in-frame beta chains. Each entry is one CDR3 protein sequence, shown with its most common DNA and genes. These V and J calls rely on TCRdb rather than the paper's analysis. For this sample there are approximately 260,000 distinct CDR3 sequences; more than 45% appear just once. Roughly 13% of the sample is held by the ten biggest clonotypes.

These data are taken from a study of type 1 and type 2 diabetes patients listed by TCRdb under 2016. Some background on the complete study: Eight or nine type 1 diabetes patients, a few type 2 diabetes patients and roughly 6 nondiabetic controls were recruited in China to form the cohort. Across the study, CD4+ and CD8+ T cells were positively selected from PBMCs using CD4 or CD8 MicroBeads on MACS columns. Altogether, roughly 19,000,000 paired-end reads were produced across the whole study. The study used high-throughput sequencing to profile TCRbeta repertoires and compare individuals with type 1 diabetes, type 2 diabetes and no diabetes. Type 2 diabetes patients were used as a disease comparison group for the type 1 diabetes patients. Comparing approximately 21-cycle and 25-cycle amplification showed similar V gene usage, suggesting similar primer efficiencies and random PCR bias. TCRbeta libraries were sequenced paired-end on Illumina HiSeq 2000 or MiSeq instruments.

All diabetic patients met standard classification criteria for type 1 or type 2 diabetes, with glucose and C-peptide assessed by WHO-recommended methods. Donors were excluded if they had other autoimmune diseases or infections within the previous four weeks. Roughly 9.5 milliliters of peripheral blood were collected from each participant. PBMCs were isolated with LymphoPrep density separation. Broad study findings and their caveats: V and J gene usage patterns of type 2 diabetes and control samples were highly correlated, averaging approximately 0.97 between samples. Since just a limited number of T2D and control samples were sequenced, some T1D-only HECs might also appear in more T2D or control samples. Type 2 diabetes repertoires showed high diversity, significantly greater than type 1 diabetes repertoires in both CD4+ and CD8+ T cells. The study groups were not matched for age and gender, which could possibly have biased interpretation. Type 2 diabetes patients had few highly-expanded CD4+ clones (median one), and those clones made up a median around 4.2% of reads.

The germline V gene supplies CDR1 ENHRY and CDR2 SYGVKD. Taken from cysteine to phenylalanine, the CDR3 has 12 residues. Solely the CDR3 DNA is kept, with 36 bases framed from the first base. Cut back by 3 bases and 15 bases, the V and J ends lie 12 bases apart. The chain is encoded by TRBV10-3 joined to TRBJ1-6, with no reliable assignment of the D segment. This receptor was obtained from a man younger than 35 with type 2 diabetes. Source material: peripheral blood mononuclear cells (PBMCs). CDR3 protein: CAISDSQEILHF. The base sequence is TGTGCCATCAGTGACTCCCAGGAAATCCTCCACTTT.